This T cell receptor (beta chain) was sequenced in a study of beta chain features in type 1 diabetes (dated by TCRdb to 2017 to 2018). About the study as a whole: Mean age, gender distribution, total cell number and subset yield were not different between patients and healthy donors. Across all samples, 107,917,701 sorted cells were examined, and cell number per subset correlated strongly with RNA yield. Regulatory and stem cell-like memory subsets were obtained from only 8 patients and about eight healthy donors, while naive and central memory subsets were obtained from all 30 or so donors. The study compared the TCRB repertoires of sorted circulating CD4+ T cell subsets in recently diagnosed type 1 diabetes patients with those in matched healthy donors. General conclusions and limits of the study: A moderate but significant shortening of TCRB CDR3 length was observed in type 1 diabetes patients in all four CD4+ subsets. HLA sub-analyses involved small numbers of individuals, so any influence of HLA type on TCRB rearrangement remained unresolved. Naive, central memory and regulatory TCRB repertoires appeared more similar among patients than among healthy donors. Patients with type 1 diabetes made fewer insertions and deleted more nucleotides at VDJ recombination sites, implying thymic rearrangement abnormalities. Sequencing cDNA rather than genomic DNA could over-represent highly expressing activated cells, although activation and CD3 levels did not differ between groups. PCR may preferentially amplify shorter templates, but because patient and control samples were amplified and corrected together, any resulting skew would affect both groups equally.

A single peripheral blood draw of about 116 mL on average was collected from each donor into heparinised tubes. Using a panel that included CD45RO, CCR7, CD25, CD127, CD95 and CD27, naive, central memory, regulatory and stem cell-like memory CD4+ T cells were sorted on a BD FACSAria II. Every sorted population had a purity above 98%. Right away, PBMCs were isolated by Lymphoprep density gradient centrifugation and were stained directly, with no culture step. Samples were stained and sorted in pairs, with one healthy donor and one patient per experiment, so that batch effects were minimized. The entire amount of isolated RNA was reverse transcribed using the High Capacity cDNA Reverse Transcription Kit, so the sequenced TCRB transcripts were expressed ones. Deep immunoSEQ sequencing was applied to naive, central memory and regulatory T cell samples, giving an average of roughly 3.5 million total reads per sample. Sorted cells were lysed in RLT buffer, and RNA was extracted using DNase-treated RNeasy Micro or Mini kits according to cell number. Each cell subset was processed separately to prevent cross-contamination, with patient and healthy donor samples processed together. Using the immunoSEQ multiplex PCR, TCRB sequences were amplified from cDNA into 87-bp fragments spanning the CDR3 region. Sequencing of the amplicons was performed on the Illumina HiSeq platform. The authors' pipeline ran thus. PCR bias was computationally corrected using synthetic template baselines, reads within Hamming distance 2 were collapsed, and singletons that could not be merged were discarded. By aligning reads against IMGT, V, D and J genes, CDR3 length, and insertions or deletions at six rearrangement sites were assigned. Clonotype counts were normalized to sorted cell number within each subset before computing true diversity and Gini coefficients with the tcR R package. The overlap coefficient, calculated on TCRB nucleotide sequences, was used to quantify repertoire sharing. As a proxy for the pre-selection repertoire, out-of-frame TCRB sequences from naive cells were analyzed. TCRdb took this table from immuneACCESS and kept in-frame rearrangements with V and J called. Such tables lack part of the clones; where checked against another copy, unresolved V genes explain under half of the gap, and the rest is unexplained. V and J calls and clone size are given by that table; D and trimming were obtained from the DNA. This sample holds under 450,000 clones; more than 13% were observed only once. The ten largest account for 0.019% of the sample.

V lost 7 bases and J lost 3 bases; the stretch between them is 9 bases long. Measured from the cysteine to the phenylalanine, the CDR3 is 12 residues long. Only CDR3 DNA remains: 36 bases, in frame from the first base. CDR1 and CDR2, per the germline V gene, are MDHEN and SYDVKM. This clone showed up just a few times. There is no known antigen for this receptor. Base qualities are not provided; no much larger clone lies one nucleotide away. The chain joins TRBV28 to TRBJ1-2; a confident D gene designation cannot be given. The source is a woman aged 18-29 years in good health. Sequenced material: naive CD4+ T cells from blood. The cell subset or site label, read with the paper, signifies: true naive CD4+ T cells. The nucleotide sequence reads as follows: TGTGCCAGCAACGGTCCGTACTATGGCTACACCTTC. Its protein product is CASNGPYYGYTF.